These 25 T cell receptor beta chains were sequenced from one sample in a study of vaccination and CD4 T cells after COVID-19. For these TCRs, the target antigens are not known. Researchers used the Oncomine TCR Beta short-read assay to sequence DNA from cultured CD4+ T cells. TCRdb fed the PCR reads into MiXCR, producing one record per CDR3 protein. The sample carries several thousand distinct CDR3 sequences, approximately 50% recorded once. This sample's treatment: approximately nine-day PBMC culture with coronavirus spike peptide pools or control peptides (ViraFEST assay). Sequencing used CD4+ T cells from blood, cultured in vitro. These TCRs come from a human donor who had recovered from COVID-19.

This chain links TRBV7-2 with TRBJ2-5, with D possibly called TRBD1 or TRBD2 (7 bases each). V was clipped by 5 bases and J by 5 bases, with 21 bases between them. Germline V gene lookup returns CDR1 SGHTA and CDR2 FQGNSA. There are 16 residues in the CDR3. This CDR3 is CASSLPQGGGGETQYF. CDR3 DNA sequence: TGTGCCAGCAGCCTCCCCCAGGGGGGGGGGGGCGAGACCCAGTACTTC. Together with reference TRBV7-2 and TRBJ2-5, the CDR3 gives the full variable domain: GAGVSQSPSNKVTEKGKDVELRCDPISGHTALYWYRQSLGQGLEFLIYFQGNSAPDKSGLPSDRFSAERTGGSVSTLTIQRTQQEDSAVYLCASSLPQGGGGETQYFGPGTRLLVL.

V gene TRBV20-1 combines with J gene TRBJ1-1, with no clear D. The length of the CDR3 is 14 residues. Trimming took 0 bases from V and 1 from J, leaving 9 bases between them. From germline, CDR1 is DFQATT and CDR2 SNEGSKA (reference sequence). CDR3 amino acids: CSARDRVTNTEAFF. CDR3 DNA sequence: TGCAGTGCTAGAGATCGGGTTACGAACACTGAAGCTTTCTTT.

The rearrangement joins TRBV28 to TRBJ2-5, with D uncertain. Trimming pared 1 base from V and 5 bases from J, leaving 5 bases between. The CDR3 runs to 12 residues. Looked up from germline, CDR1 is MDHEN and CDR2 is SYDVKM. The CDR3 loop is CASSLSRETQYF. The CDR3 nucleotides are TGTGCCAGCAGTTTATCTAGGGAGACCCAGTACTTC.

This clonotype is classed as large (0.1 to 1%). The J gene is TRBJ1-6, the V gene TRBV7-8; perhaps TRBD1 as D (5 bases). Germline loops: CDR1 SGHVS, CDR2 FQNEAQ. The CDR3 length is 15 residues. V was cut by 1 base and J by 7 bases, with 11 bases left in between. The CDR3 spells CASSLVEGLNSPLHF. CDR3 sequence (DNA): TGTGCCAGCAGCTTAGTGGAGGGGTTGAATTCACCCCTCCACTTT.

This chain connects TRBV27 to TRBJ1-2, with 9 bases matching TRBD1. The germline gives CDR1 MNHEY, CDR2 SMNVEV (reference sequence). The CDR3 covers 13 residues. V dropped 8 bases and J dropped 3; count of bases not matched to a gene: 4. The CDR3 DNA reads as TGTGCCAGCGGGGACAGGGTTCACTATGGCTACACCTTC. This encodes CASGDRVHYGYTF.

This clonotype was counted a few times. This rearrangement joins TRBV20-1 to TRBJ1-5; no clear D. CDR1 DFQATT and CDR2 SNEGSKA come from the germline V gene (reference sequence). Trimming stripped 0 bases from V and 4 bases from J, with 10 bases between. The CDR3 loop spans 14 amino acids. CDR3 loop: CSARDKMGNQPQHF. The CDR3 DNA sequence: TGCAGTGCTAGAGACAAGATGGGAAATCAGCCCCAGCATTTT.

The chain couples TRBV5-1 to TRBJ1-5; the match to TRBD1 covers 7 bases. The CDR3 is made up of 16 amino acids. The V gene end was trimmed by 4 bases and the J gene end by 2 bases; junction bases not matched to a gene: 9. CDR1 is SGHRS and CDR2 is YFSETQ in the germline V gene. The CDR3 DNA sequence: TGCGCCAGCAGCGCGGGGGACAGCCGGGGCAATCAGCCCCAGCATTTT. It codes for CASSAGDSRGNQPQHF.

The chain couples TRBV28 to TRBJ1-1; D might be TRBD1 (5 bases). The CDR3 runs to 12 residues. CDR1 MDHEN and CDR2 SYDVKM come from the germline V gene. Trimming removed 8 bases from V and 8 bases from J, with 15 bases in between. The CDR3 nucleotides read TGTGCCAGCCGAGATCAGGGCACCGAAGCTTTCTTT. Protein product: CASRDQGTEAFF.

A few counts support this clonotype. The V and J genes are TRBV7-2 and TRBJ2-5, with 12 positions matching TRBD2. The CDR3 totals 14 residues. Trimming at V came to 4 bases and at J to 5 bases, leaving 2 bases not matched to a gene. CDR1 is SGHTA and CDR2 is FQGNSA in the germline V gene. CDR3 in amino acids: CASSSTSGSETQYF. Here the CDR3 DNA reads TGTGCCAGCAGCTCGACTAGCGGGAGTGAGACCCAGTACTTC.

This clonotype was counted only a few times. This sequence joins TRBV7-2 and TRBJ2-2; a weak D match, TRBD1 (5 bases). V lost 1 base to trimming and J lost 4 bases, with 7 bases between them. The CDR3 is made up of 14 amino acids. Germline V gives CDR1 SGHTA, CDR2 FQGNSA. CDR3 region: CASSLGTTTGELFF. CDR3 nucleotide sequence: TGTGCCAGCAGCTTAGGGACAACCACCGGGGAGCTGTTTTTT.

The chain carries TRBV25-1 and TRBJ1-6; perhaps TRBD1 as D (6 bases). The germline V and J ends were trimmed by 2 bases and 11 bases, with 13 bases remaining between them. Germline CDR1 MGHDK, CDR2 SYGVNS. CDR3 length: 14 amino acids. In DNA form, the CDR3 reads TGTGCCAGCAGTGAAAGGGGGGGCGGGACACCCCTCCACTTT. It codes for CASSERGGGTPLHF.

The chain carries TRBV6-1 and TRBJ2-7; D gene unclear. The germline V and J ends were trimmed by 6 bases and 3 bases, with 12 bases remaining between them. This CDR3 region has 13 residues. The germline V gene has CDR1 MNHNS and CDR2 SASEGT. CDR3 residues: CASSPALHYEQYF. CDR3 sequence (DNA): TGTGCCAGCAGCCCCGCGTTGCACTACGAGCAGTACTTC.

The chain combines TRBV7-2 with TRBJ2-5; TRBD1 matches at 7 bases. The V gene end was trimmed by 6 bases and the J gene end by 2 bases; junction bases not matched to a gene: 3. Germline V CDR1 and CDR2: SGHTA, FQGNSA. This CDR3 is 13 amino acids long. The CDR3 sequence: CASSRQGQETQYF. The CDR3 nucleotides are TGTGCCAGCAGTCGACAGGGTCAAGAGACCCAGTACTTC.

CDR3 DNA sequence: TGCAGTGCATTACAGGGTCGAGATAGCAATCAGCCCCAGCATTTT. It specifies CSALQGRDSNQPQHF. The chain combines TRBV20-1 with TRBJ1-5; tentative D call: TRBD1 (6 bases). The V gene lost 6 bases and the J gene lost 0 bases, with 15 bases spanning the gap. Germline CDR1 DFQATT, CDR2 SNEGSKA (reference sequence). CDR3 length: 15 amino acids.

The chain links TRBV6-5 to TRBJ2-5; D is perhaps TRBD1 or TRBD2 (5 bases each). The CDR3 sequence is 11 residues long. The germline V and J ends were trimmed by 4 bases and 5 bases, with 5 bases remaining between them. From germline, CDR1 is MNHEY and CDR2 SVGAGI. For the CDR3, the DNA is TGTGCCAGCAGTTGGGGGGAGACCCAGTACTTC. It yields the protein CASSWGETQYF.

The chain is built from TRBV6-1 and TRBJ1-1; D gene unclear. The V gene's germline CDR1 is MNHNS and CDR2 SASEGT. There are 13 residues in the CDR3. Trimming left V 0 bases short and J 11 bases short, with 13 bases between. The CDR3 bases are TGTGCCAGCAGTGAAGCGCTAGACTCTCGGGCTTTCTTT. Translation gives CASSEALDSRAFF.

This clonotype showed up just once. This chain links TRBV6-5 with TRBJ1-5; perhaps TRBD1 as D (6 bases). The CDR3 has 13 amino acids. V was cut by 2 bases and J by 8 bases, with 10 bases left in between. Germline lookup yields CDR1 MNHEY and CDR2 SVGAGI. The CDR3 coding sequence is TGTGCCAGCAGTTACCAAGGGGGTGAGCCCCAGCATTTT. Amino acids: CASSYQGGEPQHF.

The gene calls are TRBV24-1 and TRBJ1-1; no clear D gene. Germline V gene lookup returns CDR1 KGHDR and CDR2 SFDVKD. This CDR3 is built from 13 residues. Trimming removed 4 bases from V and 3 bases from J, with 8 bases in between. DNA for the CDR3: TGTGCCACCAGTGACCCCCCGGACACTGAAGCTTTCTTT. Residues: CATSDPPDTEAFF.

V and J are TRBV20-1 and TRBJ1-5; 9 nucleotides line up with TRBD1. CDR1 is DFQATT, CDR2 SNEGSKA, per germline (reference sequence). CDR3 length equals 15 residues. The junction had 8 bases not matched to a gene; V was cut back by 3 bases and J by 5 bases. CDR3 nucleotide sequence: TGCAGTGCTAGTCCGAGGACAGGGGATCATCAGCCCCAGCATTTT. Amino acids: CSASPRTGDHQPQHF.

The rearrangement links TRBV24-1 to TRBJ2-1; unclear D gene. Deletions cut 4 bases from V and 10 bases from J, with 16 bases between. The CDR3 covers 14 residues. Per germline, CDR1 KGHDR and CDR2 SFDVKD. CDR3 loop: CATSDRTNFAEQFF. The CDR3 DNA is TGTGCCACCAGTGACAGGACCAACTTCGCGGAGCAGTTCTTC.

This clonotype was picked up a small number of times. V is TRBV6-4 and J is TRBJ2-1; D gene unclear. The CDR3 consists of 14 residues. Deletions cut 3 bases from V and 6 bases from J, with 12 bases between. The germline gives CDR1 MRHNA, CDR2 SNTAGT. CDR3 loop: CASSDGVDSNEQFF. The CDR3 nucleotides are TGTGCCAGCAGTGATGGTGTGGATAGCAATGAGCAGTTCTTC.

V and J are TRBV20-1 and TRBJ2-1; D not certain. CDR1 is DFQATT, CDR2 SNEGSKA, per germline (reference sequence). The V end was cut by 0 bases, the J end by 5 bases, with 8 bases between. The CDR3 is 13 residues long. The CDR3 loop is CSARDHGHNEQFF. In DNA, the CDR3 is TGCAGTGCTAGAGACCACGGACACAATGAGCAGTTCTTC.

This clonotype was seen just once. This rearrangement joins TRBV28 to TRBJ2-5; no firm D call. V was trimmed by 4 bases and J by 7 bases, leaving 13 bases between them. Germline V gives CDR1 MDHEN, CDR2 SYDVKM. The CDR3 consists of 13 residues. The CDR3 nucleotides are TGTGCCAGCAGTTCCTCGGGCTACCGGACCCAGTACTTC. Translating gives CASSSSGYRTQYF.

This clonotype is a singleton in its sample. This chain connects TRBV4-3 to TRBJ1-1; no reliable D call. Germline assignment: CDR1 LGHNA and CDR2 YSLEER. Trimming shortened V by 1 base and J by 7 bases, and 10 bases separated the two germline ends. The CDR3 runs to 13 residues. The CDR3 DNA follows: TGCGCCAGCAGCCAAGGAGTGCACCTTGAAGCTTTCTTT. Residues: CASSQGVHLEAFF.

This chain links TRBV5-1 with TRBJ2-7, with D unclear. The CDR3 totals 14 residues. Germline V gives CDR1 SGHRS, CDR2 YFSETQ. The germline V and J ends were trimmed by 0 bases and 6 bases, with 13 bases remaining between them. The CDR3 protein is CASSLDPAVGEQYF. CDR3 sequence (DNA): TGCGCCAGCAGCTTGGATCCGGCAGTGGGCGAGCAGTACTTC. Full variable domain (outside the CDR3, taken from reference TRBV5-1 and TRBJ2-7): KAGVTQTPRYLIKTRGQQVTLSCSPISGHRSVSWYQQTPGQGLQFLFEYFSETQRNKGNFPGRFSGRQFSNSRSEMNVSTLELGDSALYLCASSLDPAVGEQYFGPGTRLTVT.